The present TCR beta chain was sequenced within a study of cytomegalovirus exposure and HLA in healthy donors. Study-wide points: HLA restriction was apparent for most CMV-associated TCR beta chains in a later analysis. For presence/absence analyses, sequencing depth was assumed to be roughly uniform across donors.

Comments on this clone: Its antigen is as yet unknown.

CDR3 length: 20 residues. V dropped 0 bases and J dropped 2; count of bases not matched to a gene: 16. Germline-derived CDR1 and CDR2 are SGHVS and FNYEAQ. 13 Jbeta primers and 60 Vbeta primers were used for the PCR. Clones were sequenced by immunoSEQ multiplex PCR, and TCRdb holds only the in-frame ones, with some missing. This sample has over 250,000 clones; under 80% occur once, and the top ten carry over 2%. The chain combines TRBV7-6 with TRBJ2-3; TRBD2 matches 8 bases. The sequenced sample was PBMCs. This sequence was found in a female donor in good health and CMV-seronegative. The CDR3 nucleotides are TGTGCCAGCAGCTTAGCGCCCCCCGGTCGACGGGAGGGCCCCACAGATACGCAGTATTTT. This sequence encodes CASSLAPPGRREGPTDTQYF.